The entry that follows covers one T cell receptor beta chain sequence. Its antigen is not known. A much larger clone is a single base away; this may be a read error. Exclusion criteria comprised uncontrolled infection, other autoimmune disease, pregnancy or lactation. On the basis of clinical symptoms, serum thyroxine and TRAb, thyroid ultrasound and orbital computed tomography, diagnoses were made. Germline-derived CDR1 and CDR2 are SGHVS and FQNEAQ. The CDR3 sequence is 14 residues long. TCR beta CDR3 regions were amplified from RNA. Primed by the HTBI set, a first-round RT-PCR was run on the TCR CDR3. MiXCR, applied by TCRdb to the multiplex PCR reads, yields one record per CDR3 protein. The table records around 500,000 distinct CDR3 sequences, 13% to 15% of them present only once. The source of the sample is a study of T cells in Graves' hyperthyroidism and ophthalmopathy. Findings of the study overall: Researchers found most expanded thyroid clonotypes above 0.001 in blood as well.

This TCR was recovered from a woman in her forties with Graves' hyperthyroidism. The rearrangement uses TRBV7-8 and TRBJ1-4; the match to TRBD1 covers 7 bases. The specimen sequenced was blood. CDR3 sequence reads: CVSSPWDRNEKLFF. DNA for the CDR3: TGTGTCAGCAGCCCATGGGACAGAAATGAAAAACTGTTTTTT. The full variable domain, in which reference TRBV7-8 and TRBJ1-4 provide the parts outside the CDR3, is GAGVSQSPRYKVAKRGQDVALRCDPISGHVSLFWYQQALGQGPEFLTYFQNEAQLDKSGLPSDRFFAERPEGSVSTLKIQRTQQEDSAVYLCVSSPWDRNEKLFFGSGTQLSVL.